These 14 T cell receptor beta chains originate from one sample sequenced in a study of shared clonotypes between healthy human individuals. Sequenced by immunoSEQ multiplex PCR; TCRdb stores in-frame clones only, minus some. The table shows 760,000 or so clones, with about 96% occurring only once. Selected positively for CCR7 and CD45RO-negative, naive CD8 cells excluded terminally differentiated effector memory CD45RA+ cells. Sample: naive CD8+ T cells sorted from blood. The receptors originated from a man aged 25 to 40 in good health.

This clone was found once. V usage is TRBV4-1 and J usage is TRBJ2-1, with a tentative D call TRBD1 (6 bases). This CDR3 is 14 amino acids long. Between the trimmed V and J ends, which lost 3 bases and 8 bases, there was a span of 14 bases. The germline V gene encodes CDR1 MGHRA and CDR2 YSYEKL. CDR3 in DNA: TGCGCCAGCAGCCAGGACCAGGGGTCGGATGAGCAGTTCTTC. As protein: CASSQDQGSDEQFF.

This chain joins TRBV2 and TRBJ2-3; a possible D gene is TRBD2 (7 bases). The CDR3 has 16 residues. Per the germline V gene, CDR1 is SNHLY and CDR2 is FYNNEI. V lost 7 bases and J lost 9, with 26 bases in between. The CDR3 sequence is CASTPSVAPGEGTQYF. CDR3 coding DNA: TGTGCCAGCACCCCGAGTGTGGCTCCAGGGGAGGGCACGCAGTATTTT.

This rearrangement joins TRBV28 to TRBJ2-5; D possibly corresponds to TRBD2 (6 bases). Germline lookup yields CDR1 MDHEN and CDR2 SYDVKM. V lost 11 bases to trimming and J lost 2 bases, with 15 bases between them. The CDR3 sequence is 13 residues long. CDR3 nucleotides: TGTGCCGGAACGCGGGACGGACAAGAGACCCAGTACTTC. As protein: CAGTRDGQETQYF.

The chain uses TRBV27 and TRBJ2-7; TRBD2 matches 11 bases. The V gene end was trimmed by 6 bases and the J gene end by 4 bases; junction bases not matched to a gene: 8. The germline V gene has CDR1 MNHEY and CDR2 SMNVEV (reference sequence). The CDR3 has 15 amino acids. CDR3 sequence (DNA): TGTGCCAGCAGCACCCCGACTAGCGGGAATTACGAGCAGTACTTC. Translated: CASSTPTSGNYEQYF.

This chain links TRBV19 with TRBJ1-1; the D gene is possibly TRBD1 (6 bases). The CDR3 length is 15 residues. Germline V gene lookup returns CDR1 LNHDA and CDR2 SQIVND (reference sequence). Trimming removed 7 bases at V and 0 bases at J, with 15 bases between. CDR3 amino acids: CASKGDIIMNTEAFF. The CDR3 DNA reads as TGTGCCAGTAAGGGGGACATTATAATGAACACTGAAGCTTTCTTT.

The V call is TRBV14, the J call TRBJ1-2; D gene uncertain. Germline CDR1 and CDR2: SGHDN and FVKESK. This CDR3 region has 15 residues. V was pared by 0 bases and J by 5 bases, with 13 bases between. The CDR3 bases are TGTGCCAGCAGCCAAGACGGGCGCGGCGAGTATGGCTACACCTTC. This translates into CASSQDGRGEYGYTF.

The genes are TRBV6-1 and TRBJ1-4; no firm D call. CDR1 and CDR2 from the germline V gene are MNHNS and SASEGT. V was trimmed by 2 bases and J by 6 bases, leaving 7 bases between them. CDR3 length: 13 residues. CDR3 in amino acids: CASSEWRDEKLFF. The CDR3 region has the DNA TGTGCCAGCAGTGAATGGCGGGATGAAAAACTGTTTTTT.

The rearrangement links TRBV29-1 to TRBJ1-2; 10 bases align to TRBD1. This CDR3 has 15 amino acids. The ends lost 0 bases at V and 8 bases at J; junction bases unmatched: 9. Germline V gene sequence: CDR1 SQVTM, CDR2 ANQGSEA. The CDR3: CSVEDRWDRGGGYTF. For the CDR3, the DNA is TGCAGCGTTGAAGATCGATGGGACAGGGGAGGCGGCTACACCTTC.

This chain links TRBV9 with TRBJ2-7; TRBD2 aligns across 7 bases. The germline V gene encodes CDR1 SGDLS and CDR2 YYNGEE. This CDR3 is 14 amino acids long. After removal of 2 bases from V and 5 bases from J, the junction contained 7 bases not matched to a gene. The chain's CDR3 is CASSVGWGGDEQYF. CDR3 DNA sequence: TGTGCCAGCAGCGTTGGTTGGGGGGGAGACGAGCAGTACTTC.

The rearrangement uses TRBV7-9 and TRBJ2-5; 7 nucleotides agree with TRBD2. The V and J ends lost 3 bases and 4 bases, in that order; junction bases with no gene match: 8. Looked up from germline, CDR1 is SEHNR and CDR2 is FQNEAQ (reference sequence). CDR3 length: 15 residues. CDR3 residues: CASSFTVGGGETQYF. As DNA, the CDR3 is TGTGCCAGCAGCTTCACAGTTGGCGGGGGAGAGACCCAGTACTTC.

The chain couples TRBV28 to TRBJ2-5; TRBD1 is a possible D gene (6 bases). CDR1 and CDR2 from the germline V gene are MDHEN and SYDVKM. This CDR3 is built from 15 residues. V was shortened by 8 bases and J by 5 bases, with 21 bases between the two germline ends. CDR3 in DNA: TGTGCCAGCCGCACGCGACAGGCTGGGACGGAGACCCAGTACTTC. Amino acid sequence: CASRTRQAGTETQYF. Based on the CDR3 plus reference TRBV28 and TRBJ2-5, the full variable domain is DVKVTQSSRYLVKRTGEKVFLECVQDMDHENMFWYRQDPGLGLRLIYFSYDVKMKEKGDIPEGYSVSREKKERFSLILESASTNQTSMYLCASRTRQAGTETQYFGPGTRLLVL.

The chain employs TRBV6-1 and TRBJ2-5, with D tentatively TRBD1 (5 bases). V dropped 7 bases and J dropped 2 bases, with 17 bases sitting between them. Germline-derived CDR1 and CDR2 are MNHNS and SASEGT. The CDR3 consists of 15 residues. CDR3 loop: CASILRDFRQETQYF. The CDR3, as DNA: TGTGCCAGCATTCTCAGGGATTTCAGGCAAGAGACCCAGTACTTC.

In DNA, the CDR3 is TGTGCCAGTAACCCCGGGACGGTGAACACTGAAGCTTTCTTT. This gives the protein CASNPGTVNTEAFF. This chain links TRBV19 with TRBJ1-1; maybe TRBD1 (5 bases). This CDR3 has 14 amino acids. V was clipped by 7 bases and J by 0 bases, with 12 bases between them. Germline V CDR1 and CDR2: LNHDA, SQIVND (reference sequence).

The J gene is TRBJ2-3, the V gene TRBV13; no definite D call. The CDR3 totals 14 residues. CDR1 PRHDT and CDR2 FYEKMQ come from the germline V gene (reference sequence). Trimming shortened V by 4 bases and J by 4 bases, and 12 bases separated the two germline ends. The CDR3 nucleotides read TGTGCCAGCAGCTCCCGGTCCTCCCCAGATACGCAGTATTTT. It specifies CASSSRSSPDTQYF.